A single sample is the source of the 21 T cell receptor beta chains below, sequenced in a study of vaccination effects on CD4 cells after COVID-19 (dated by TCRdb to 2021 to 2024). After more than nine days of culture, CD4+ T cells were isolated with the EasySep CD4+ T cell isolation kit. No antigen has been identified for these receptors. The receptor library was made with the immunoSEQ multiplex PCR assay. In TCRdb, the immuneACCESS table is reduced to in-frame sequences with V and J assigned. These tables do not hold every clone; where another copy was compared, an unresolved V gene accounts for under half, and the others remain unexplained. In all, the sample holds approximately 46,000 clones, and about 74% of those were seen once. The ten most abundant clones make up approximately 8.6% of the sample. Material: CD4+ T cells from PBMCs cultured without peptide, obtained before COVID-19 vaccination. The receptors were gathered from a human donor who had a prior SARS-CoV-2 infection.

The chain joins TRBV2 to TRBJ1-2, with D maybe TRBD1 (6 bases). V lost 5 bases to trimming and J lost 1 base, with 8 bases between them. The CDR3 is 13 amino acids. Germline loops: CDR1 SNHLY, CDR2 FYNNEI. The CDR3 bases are TGTGCCAGCAGTCGGGACAATAACTATGGCTACACCTTC. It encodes CASSRDNNYGYTF.

The CDR3 loop reads CASTRESGANVLTF. The CDR3 DNA sequence: TGTGCCAGCACCAGGGAGTCTGGGGCCAACGTCCTGACTTTC. The V call is TRBV6-6, the J call TRBJ2-6; the D call may be TRBD1 or TRBD2 (5 bases each). V dropped 7 bases and J dropped 1 base, with 8 bases sitting between them. CDR1 and CDR2 from the germline V gene are MNHNY and SVGAGI (reference sequence). This CDR3 contains 14 residues.

The CDR3 loop reads CASSFLGTEGGGYTF. CDR3 sequence (DNA): TGTGCCAGCAGTTTCCTCGGGACGGAAGGCGGGGGCTACACCTTC. The V gene is TRBV27, the J gene TRBJ1-2; D is perhaps TRBD1 (5 bases). Trimming took 3 bases from V and 8 from J, leaving 19 bases between them. CDR3 length: 15 amino acids. The germline CDR1 and CDR2 sequences are MNHEY and SMNVEV (reference sequence).

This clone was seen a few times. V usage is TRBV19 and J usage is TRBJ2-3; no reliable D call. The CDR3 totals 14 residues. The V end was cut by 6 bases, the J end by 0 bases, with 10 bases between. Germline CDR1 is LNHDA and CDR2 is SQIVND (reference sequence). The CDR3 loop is CASRAQKSTDTQYF. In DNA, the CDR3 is TGTGCCAGTAGGGCCCAAAAAAGCACAGATACGCAGTATTTT.

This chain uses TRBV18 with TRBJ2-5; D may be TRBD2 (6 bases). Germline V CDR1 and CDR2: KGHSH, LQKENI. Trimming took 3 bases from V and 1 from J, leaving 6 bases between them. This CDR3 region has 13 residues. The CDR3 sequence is CASSPGGQETQYF. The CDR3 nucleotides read TGTGCCAGCTCACCCGGGGGCCAAGAGACCCAGTACTTC.

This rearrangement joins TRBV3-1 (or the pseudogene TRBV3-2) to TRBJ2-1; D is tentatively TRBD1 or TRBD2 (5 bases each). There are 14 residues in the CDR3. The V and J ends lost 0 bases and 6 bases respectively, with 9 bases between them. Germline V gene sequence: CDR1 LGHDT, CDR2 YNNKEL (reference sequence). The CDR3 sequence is CASSQDWGFNEQFF. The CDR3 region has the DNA TGTGCCAGCAGCCAAGATTGGGGGTTCAATGAGCAGTTCTTC.

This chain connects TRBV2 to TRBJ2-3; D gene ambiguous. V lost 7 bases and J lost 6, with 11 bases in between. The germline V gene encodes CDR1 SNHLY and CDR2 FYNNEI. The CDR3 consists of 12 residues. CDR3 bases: TGTGCCAGCAACCCGACGGGCGATACGCAGTATTTT. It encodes CASNPTGDTQYF.

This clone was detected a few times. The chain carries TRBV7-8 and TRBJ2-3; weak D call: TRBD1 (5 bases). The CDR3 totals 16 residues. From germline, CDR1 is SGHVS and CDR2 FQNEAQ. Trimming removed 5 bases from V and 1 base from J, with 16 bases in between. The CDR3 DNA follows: TGTGCCAGCAGCCGCCCCGGTGGGGCGGGCACAGATACGCAGTATTTT. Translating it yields CASSRPGGAGTDTQYF.

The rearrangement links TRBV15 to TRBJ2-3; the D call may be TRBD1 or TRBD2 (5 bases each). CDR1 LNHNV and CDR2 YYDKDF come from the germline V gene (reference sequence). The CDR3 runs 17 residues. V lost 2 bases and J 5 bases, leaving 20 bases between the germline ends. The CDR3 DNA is TGTGCCACCAGCAGACTAACCGCAGGGACGAGGAAAGATACGCAGTATTTT. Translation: CATSRLTAGTRKDTQYF.

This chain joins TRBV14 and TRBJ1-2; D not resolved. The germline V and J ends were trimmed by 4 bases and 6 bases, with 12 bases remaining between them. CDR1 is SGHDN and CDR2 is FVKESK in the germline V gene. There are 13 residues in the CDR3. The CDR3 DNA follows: TGTGCCAGCAGCCCCCTGGACGGAGATGGCTACACCTTC. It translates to CASSPLDGDGYTF.

CDR3 loop: CASSPRMVAKNIQYF. DNA of the CDR3: TGTGCCAGCAGCCCCCGTATGGTAGCCAAAAACATTCAGTACTTC. The rearrangement joins TRBV21-1 to TRBJ2-4. TRBV21-1 is labeled a pseudogene. This CDR3 spans 15 amino acids.

DNA of the CDR3: TGCGCCAGCAGCGGACAGGGGCTAGCGGGAAGGGATACGCAGTATTTT. It specifies CASSGQGLAGRDTQYF. This chain links TRBV4-3 with TRBJ2-3; perhaps D is TRBD1 or TRBD2 (9 bases each). The V end lost 5 bases, the J end lost 6 bases, and 21 bases lay between the germline ends. CDR1 is LGHNA and CDR2 is YSLEER in the germline V gene. The CDR3 length is 16 residues.

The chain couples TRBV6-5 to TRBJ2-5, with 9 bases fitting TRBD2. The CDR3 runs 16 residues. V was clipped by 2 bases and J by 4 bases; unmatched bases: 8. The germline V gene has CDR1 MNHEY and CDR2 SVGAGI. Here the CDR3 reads CASSYGIAGDLETQYF. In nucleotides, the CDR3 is TGTGCCAGCAGTTACGGAATAGCGGGGGATTTAGAGACCCAGTACTTC.

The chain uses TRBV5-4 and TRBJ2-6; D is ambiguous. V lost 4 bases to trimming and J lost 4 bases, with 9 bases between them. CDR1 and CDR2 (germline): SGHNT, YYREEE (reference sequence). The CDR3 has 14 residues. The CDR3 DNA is TGTGCCAGCAGCCCACTCCCCGGGGCCAACGTCCTGACTTTC. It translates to CASSPLPGANVLTF.

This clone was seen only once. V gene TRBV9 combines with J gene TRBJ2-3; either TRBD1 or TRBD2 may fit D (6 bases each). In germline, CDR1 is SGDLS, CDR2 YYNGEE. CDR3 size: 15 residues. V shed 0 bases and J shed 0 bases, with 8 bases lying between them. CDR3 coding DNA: TGTGCCAGCAGCGTAGTAGGGGGGAGCACAGATACGCAGTATTTT. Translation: CASSVVGGSTDTQYF.

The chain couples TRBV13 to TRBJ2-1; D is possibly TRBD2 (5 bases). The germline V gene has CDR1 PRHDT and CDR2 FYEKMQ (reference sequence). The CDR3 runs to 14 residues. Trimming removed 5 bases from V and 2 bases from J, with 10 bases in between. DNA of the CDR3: TGTGCCAGCAGCCCCGGGATAACCTACAATGAGCAGTTCTTC. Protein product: CASSPGITYNEQFF.

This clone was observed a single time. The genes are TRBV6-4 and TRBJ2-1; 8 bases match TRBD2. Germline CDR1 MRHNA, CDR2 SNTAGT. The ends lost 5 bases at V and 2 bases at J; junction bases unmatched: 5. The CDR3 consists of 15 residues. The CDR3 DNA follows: TGTGCCAGCAGTATAAACGGGAGGGCCTACAATGAGCAGTTCTTC. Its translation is CASSINGRAYNEQFF.

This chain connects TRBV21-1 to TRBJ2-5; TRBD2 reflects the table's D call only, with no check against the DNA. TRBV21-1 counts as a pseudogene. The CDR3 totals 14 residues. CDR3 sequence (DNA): TGTGCCAGCAGCAAAGCGCTGGGGGGAGAGACCCAGTACTTC. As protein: CASSKALGGETQYF.

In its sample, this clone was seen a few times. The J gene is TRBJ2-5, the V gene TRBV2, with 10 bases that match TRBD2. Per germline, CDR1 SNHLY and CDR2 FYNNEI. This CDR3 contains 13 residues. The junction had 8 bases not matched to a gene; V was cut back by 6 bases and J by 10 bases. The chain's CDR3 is CASRTGLAGDQYF. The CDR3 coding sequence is TGTGCCAGCAGGACCGGGCTAGCGGGAGACCAGTACTTC.

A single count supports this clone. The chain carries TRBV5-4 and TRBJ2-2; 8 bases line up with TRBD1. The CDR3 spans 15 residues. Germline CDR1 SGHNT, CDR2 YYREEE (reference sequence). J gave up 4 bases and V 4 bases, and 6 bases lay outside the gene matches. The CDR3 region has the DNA TGTGCCAGCAGCACCAGGACAGGGAGCACCGGGGAGCTGTTTTTT. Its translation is CASSTRTGSTGELFF.

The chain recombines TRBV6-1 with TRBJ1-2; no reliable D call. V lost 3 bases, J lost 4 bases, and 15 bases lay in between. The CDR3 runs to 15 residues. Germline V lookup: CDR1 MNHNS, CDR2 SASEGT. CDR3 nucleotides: TGTGCCAGCAGTGAGTTGTCTAAAAATTCCTATGGCTACACCTTC. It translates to CASSELSKNSYGYTF.